This T cell receptor (beta chain) was captured in a study of tumor-infiltrating lymphocytes in primary liver carcinoma. Comments on this clonotype: Its matching antigen is unknown. Germline is not matched at one junction end, which may reflect a read error.

The authors made TCR beta cDNA from 450 to 600 ng total RNA with a constant-region primer. Employing slightly modified ARM-PCR, three nested multiplex PCR rounds were run, and these gave rise to the TCR beta libraries. It was with TRBV1-TRBV30 forward primers and a C-beta reverse primer that the first two PCR rounds were run, at 10 cycles each. One entry per CDR3 protein results from TCRdb running MiXCR on the multiplex PCR reads. Counted here are about 130,000 distinct CDR3 sequences, 64% occurring once; the ten biggest clones make up 8.4%. Extraction of RNA together with DNA used about 17-31 mg of unsorted bulk tissue. HBV chronically infected the treatment-naive patients. Regarding the study as a whole: Tumor region pairs shared more overlap than did tumor-adjacent and tumor-blood pairs.

Looked up from germline, CDR1 is SGHRS and CDR2 is YFSETQ. The CDR3 spans 16 residues. This rearrangement joins TRBV5-1 to TRBJ2-5, with TRBD2 matching over 12 bases. The TCR comes from a woman in her sixties with primary liver carcinoma and hepatitis B virus infection. The specimen sequenced was liver tumor tissue from sampling region 3. Subset: tumor region T3, left-lateral pole. CDR3 in DNA: TGCGCCAGCAGCGTCGGGACTAGCGGGCTCCAAGAGACCCAGTGCTTC. Amino acid sequence: CASSVGTSGLQETQCF.